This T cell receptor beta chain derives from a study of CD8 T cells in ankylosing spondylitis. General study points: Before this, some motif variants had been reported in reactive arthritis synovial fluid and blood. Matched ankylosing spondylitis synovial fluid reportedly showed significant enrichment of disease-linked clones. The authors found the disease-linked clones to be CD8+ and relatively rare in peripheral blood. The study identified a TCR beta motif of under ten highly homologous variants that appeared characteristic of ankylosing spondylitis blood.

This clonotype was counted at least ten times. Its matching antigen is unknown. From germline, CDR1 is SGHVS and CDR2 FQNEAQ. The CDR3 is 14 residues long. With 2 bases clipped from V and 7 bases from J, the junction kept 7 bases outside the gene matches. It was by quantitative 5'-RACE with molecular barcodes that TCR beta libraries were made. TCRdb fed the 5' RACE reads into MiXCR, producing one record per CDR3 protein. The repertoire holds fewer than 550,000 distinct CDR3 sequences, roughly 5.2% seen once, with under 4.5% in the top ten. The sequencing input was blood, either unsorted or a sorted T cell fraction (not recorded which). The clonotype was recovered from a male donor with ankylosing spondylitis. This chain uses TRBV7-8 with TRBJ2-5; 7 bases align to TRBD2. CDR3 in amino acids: CASSLTGGTWTQYF. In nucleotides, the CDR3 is TGTGCCAGCAGCTTAACGGGGGGTACTTGGACCCAGTACTTC. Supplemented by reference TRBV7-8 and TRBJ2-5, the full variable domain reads GAGVSQSPRYKVAKRGQDVALRCDPISGHVSLFWYQQALGQGPEFLTYFQNEAQLDKSGLPSDRFFAERPEGSVSTLKIQRTQQEDSAVYLCASSLTGGTWTQYFGPGTRLLVL.